Following are 16 T cell receptor beta chains from one sample sequenced in a study of regulatory and conventional T cells in RAG deficiency. Assay: immunoSEQ multiplex PCR; the TCRdb copy retains only in-frame clones and omits some. The sample has fewer than 30,000 clones, roughly 96% seen once; the top ten hold approximately 0.16%. Blood CD4+ CD25-low CD127-high conventional T cells supplied the genomic DNA template. The same data also went into a second study, on regulatory T cells. According to that study: Primers: 52 TRBV forward and 13 TRBJ reverse.

Sequenced: CD25- CD4+ T cells sorted from blood. The receptor source for this set is a human donor in good health.

V and J are TRBV2 and TRBJ1-5; D is undetermined. Germline CDR1 reads SNHLY; CDR2 reads FYNNEI. Trimming stripped 7 bases from V and 2 bases from J, with 12 bases between. The CDR3 has 14 amino acids. This CDR3 is CASTIIEGNQPQHF. The CDR3 nucleotides read TGTGCCAGCACCATCATTGAGGGCAATCAGCCCCAGCATTTT.

This clone was observed once. The CDR3 nucleotides read TGCGCCAGCAGCTTGGTCGGGGGACTGAACACCGGGGAGCTGTTTTTT. Translating gives CASSLVGGLNTGELFF. The chain combines TRBV5-1 with TRBJ2-2, with D possibly matching TRBD2 (6 bases). CDR3 length: 16 residues. From germline, CDR1 is SGHRS and CDR2 YFSETQ. V shed 0 bases and J shed 1 base, with 10 bases lying between them.

This clone showed up just once. This rearrangement joins TRBV5-1 to TRBJ2-7; D remains ambiguous. The CDR3 has 12 amino acids. CDR1 and CDR2 (germline): SGHRS, YFSETQ. V lost 0 bases to trimming and J lost 2 bases, with 3 bases between them. This CDR3 is CASSLGAYEQYF. The CDR3 coding sequence is TGCGCCAGCAGCTTGGGAGCCTACGAGCAGTACTTC. The whole variable domain, remainder taken from reference TRBV5-1 and TRBJ2-7, is KAGVTQTPRYLIKTRGQQVTLSCSPISGHRSVSWYQQTPGQGLQFLFEYFSETQRNKGNFPGRFSGRQFSNSRSEMNVSTLELGDSALYLCASSLGAYEQYFGPGTRLTVT.

This chain links TRBV7-9 with TRBJ2-7; no clear D gene. Looked up from germline, CDR1 is SEHNR and CDR2 is FQNEAQ (reference sequence). The CDR3 loop spans 13 amino acids. V was shortened by 2 bases and J by 1 base, with 6 bases between the two germline ends. The CDR3 DNA reads TGTGCCAGCAGCTTACAGGCTTCCTACGAGCAGTACTTC. Protein sequence: CASSLQASYEQYF.

J is TRBJ1-1 and V is TRBV27; a weak D match, TRBD1 (5 bases). Germline-derived CDR1 and CDR2 are MNHEY and SMNVEV (reference sequence). CDR3 size: 16 residues. V was pared by 4 bases and J by 0 bases, with 15 bases between. The CDR3 DNA follows: TGTGCCAGCAGTTCCCAATTCGACAGAATGAACACTGAAGCTTTCTTT. Protein product: CASSSQFDRMNTEAFF.

The chain uses TRBV5-1 and TRBJ2-4, with 8 bases lining up with TRBD1. This CDR3 region has 16 residues. V lost 4 bases and J lost 2; bases outside the gene matches: 8. Germline V gives CDR1 SGHRS, CDR2 YFSETQ. The CDR3 loop reads CASSPRTGTTKNIQYF. CDR3 DNA: TGCGCCAGCAGCCCGAGGACAGGGACAACCAAAAACATTCAGTACTTC.

The genes are TRBV5-1 and TRBJ2-5, with 9 bases lining up with TRBD2. V lost 7 bases, J lost 5 bases, and 15 bases stayed unmatched. The V gene's germline CDR1 is SGHRS and CDR2 YFSETQ. The CDR3 is 16 amino acids. CDR3: CASGVSGGPTRETQYF. The CDR3 DNA reads as TGCGCCAGCGGGGTCAGCGGGGGGCCTACAAGGGAGACCCAGTACTTC.

This sequence joins TRBV28 and TRBJ2-7; 7 nucleotides agree with TRBD2. This CDR3 contains 14 residues. The V and J ends lost 3 bases and 0 bases, in that order; junction bases with no gene match: 2. Germline lookup yields CDR1 MDHEN and CDR2 SYDVKM. The DNA of the CDR3 is TGTGCCAGCAGTTTCTCGGGGGGCTCCTACGAGCAGTACTTC. Its protein is CASSFSGGSYEQYF.

The chain joins TRBV27 to TRBJ2-5, with 9 bases fitting TRBD1. The J call may be wrong; the DNA end is better matched by TRBJ2-7. CDR3 length: 14 amino acids. Germline values: CDR1 MNHEY, CDR2 SMNVEV (reference sequence). The CDR3 loop reads CASSDRDRVNEQYF. The CDR3 nucleotides read TGTGCCAGCAGTGACCGGGACAGGGTCAACGAGCAGTACTTC.

CDR3 sequence (DNA): TGTGCCACCAGCAGAGCGTGGGGCAGGCAAGAGACCCAGTACTTC. This gives the protein CATSRAWGRQETQYF. This chain links TRBV15 with TRBJ2-5, with D perhaps matching TRBD1 (5 bases). The CDR3 sequence is 15 residues long. Per germline, CDR1 LNHNV and CDR2 YYDKDF (reference sequence). Trimming removed 1 base from V and 2 bases from J, with 11 bases in between.

The chain is built from TRBV9 and TRBJ2-7, with D tentatively TRBD1 (6 bases). With 0 bases removed from V and 4 bases from J, the gap between germline ends came to 11 bases. The CDR3 totals 14 residues. Germline V CDR1 and CDR2: SGDLS, YYNGEE. DNA for the CDR3: TGTGCCAGCAGCGTAGACAGGGCCGGTTACGAGCAGTACTTC. It codes for CASSVDRAGYEQYF.

J is TRBJ1-1 and V is TRBV11-2; possibly TRBD1 for D (5 bases). Trimming removed 4 bases from V and 7 bases from J, with 13 bases in between. This CDR3 is 13 amino acids long. The germline CDR1 and CDR2 sequences are SGHAT and FQNNGV. This CDR3 reads CASSSFDGGEAFF. The CDR3 DNA reads as TGTGCCAGCAGCTCGTTTGACGGGGGTGAAGCTTTCTTT.

Remarks on this clone: This sample also contains other DNA sequences that code for the same CDR3. V gene TRBV28 combines with J gene TRBJ1-6, with D maybe TRBD1 (6 bases). Germline assignment: CDR1 MDHEN and CDR2 SYDVKM. The CDR3 consists of 16 residues. V lost 3 bases and J 4 bases, leaving 13 bases between the germline ends. The DNA for the CDR3 is TGTGCCAGCAGTTTCAATCAGGGGCCTTATAATTCACCCCTCCACTTT. It translates to CASSFNQGPYNSPLHF.

This clone was counted a single time. The rearrangement links TRBV25-1 to TRBJ2-7; D perhaps matches TRBD2 (7 bases). From germline, CDR1 is MGHDK and CDR2 SYGVNS. Trimming removed 7 bases at V and 3 bases at J, with 13 bases between. The CDR3 is 13 amino acids. The CDR3 is CASKRDNGYEQYF. CDR3 DNA: TGTGCCAGCAAGCGGGACAACGGCTACGAGCAGTACTTC.

The chain uses TRBV7-9 and TRBJ1-3; D perhaps matches TRBD1 (5 bases). The ends were cut back, 1 base at V and 0 bases at J, with 7 bases in the middle. The CDR3 loop spans 15 amino acids. The germline V gene has CDR1 SEHNR and CDR2 FQNEAQ (reference sequence). CDR3 DNA: TGTGCCAGCAGCTTAGTACAGGCCTCTGGAAACACCATATATTTT. Its protein product is CASSLVQASGNTIYF.

V gene TRBV6-5 combines with J gene TRBJ2-7; 10 bases map to TRBD1. This CDR3 has 16 amino acids. The junction had 9 bases not matched to a gene; V was cut back by 2 bases and J by 5 bases. CDR1 and CDR2 from the germline V gene are MNHEY and SVGAGI. The CDR3 protein is CASSYLRDRGINEQYF. In DNA, the CDR3 is TGTGCCAGCAGTTACCTCCGGGACAGGGGTATTAACGAGCAGTACTTC.